This T cell receptor (beta chain) was retrieved from a study of T cell responses to AZD1222 COVID-19 vaccine. Sequencing was performed with immunoSEQ multiplex PCR; in TCRdb, only in-frame clones are kept and a portion is missing. The table shows about 170,000 clones, with roughly 92% occurring only once. The CDR3 has 13 residues. V lost 5 bases to trimming and J lost 4 bases, with 10 bases between them. Germline V CDR1 and CDR2: LNHDA, SQIVND (reference sequence). The sample was peripheral blood, taken on day 0 of AZD1222 vaccination. This chain uses TRBV19 with TRBJ2-3, with no clear D. This sequence originates from an adult in good health. This CDR3 is CASSGLVADTQYF. Written as DNA, the CDR3 is TGTGCCAGTAGTGGGTTAGTGGCAGATACGCAGTATTTT.